This passage covers 20 T cell receptor beta chains from one sample sequenced in a study of control samples from healthy donors and cancer patients. This table comes from immunoSEQ multiplex PCR, and its TCRdb copy is limited to in-frame clones, with some not included. The sample shows around 140,000 clones, roughly 91% of them seen only once. The sequencing input was PBMCs. Receptor source: a man between 50 and 59 years old with head and neck cancer.

This clone was seen more than once but under ten times. The CDR3, as DNA: TGTGCCAGCAGCTTGTCATCCGGGGACTACGAGCAGTACTTC. Protein sequence: CASSLSSGDYEQYF. The chain joins TRBV7-2 to TRBJ2-7, with a possible D match to TRBD2 (5 bases). CDR1 SGHTA and CDR2 FQGNSA come from the germline V gene. The CDR3 is 14 residues long. Trimming left V 3 bases short and J 3 bases short, with 12 bases between.

The rearrangement links TRBV5-1 to TRBJ2-1, with D unresolved. The CDR3 is 15 residues long. The V and J ends lost 4 bases and 0 bases respectively, with 11 bases between them. Germline V gene lookup returns CDR1 SGHRS and CDR2 YFSETQ. CDR3 in amino acids: CASSPSLSSYNEQFF. The CDR3 nucleotides are TGCGCCAGCAGCCCCTCTTTAAGCTCCTACAATGAGCAGTTCTTC.

In this sample, this clone turned up once. CDR3: CASSSDISPLHF. The CDR3 nucleotides read TGTGCCAGCAGTTCGGACATTTCACCCCTCCACTTT. The V call is TRBV5-4, the J call TRBJ1-6; D might be TRBD1 (5 bases). The CDR3 runs to 12 residues. Germline CDR1 SGHNT, CDR2 YYREEE (reference sequence). The ends were cut back, 5 bases at V and 9 bases at J, with 9 bases in the middle.

This chain connects TRBV6-2 or TRBV6-3 to TRBJ1-1, with D possibly being TRBD1 (5 bases). The V end was cut by 4 bases, the J end by 6 bases, with 9 bases between. CDR1 is MNHEY, CDR2 SVGEGT, per germline. The CDR3 has 12 residues. Here the CDR3 reads CASSSGSPEAFF. CDR3 nucleotides: TGTGCCAGCAGTTCAGGGTCCCCTGAAGCTTTCTTT.

Concerning this clone: A read error may produce the germline difference seen at one junction end. The V call is TRBV7-3, the J call TRBJ2-2; 9 nucleotides agree with TRBD2. Germline CDR1 and CDR2: SGHTA and FQGTGA. CDR3 length: 17 amino acids. The DNA of the CDR3 is TGCGCCAGCAGCTTACCCCGCGCGGGGGGGCCGGCCGGGGAGCTGTTTTTT. Its translation: CASSLPRAGGPAGELFF. Looking up the rest from reference TRBV7-3 and TRBJ2-2 gives the full variable domain: GAGVSQTPSNKVTEKGKYVELRCDPISGHTALYWYRQSLGQGPEFLIYFQGTGAADDSGLPNDRFFAVRPEGSVSTLKIQRTERGDSAVYLCASSLPRAGGPAGELFFGEGSRLTVL.

The chain recombines TRBV21-1 with TRBJ2-2; TRBD2, as called in the table, went unchecked against the DNA. TRBV21-1 counts as a pseudogene. The CDR3 contains 15 residues. The CDR3 here is CASGQEGAGTGELFF. The CDR3 DNA sequence: TGTGCCAGCGGGCAGGAGGGTGCTGGCACCGGGGAGCTGTTTTTT.

V is TRBV19 and J is TRBJ2-1; TRBD2 matches at 9 bases. The CDR3 is 16 residues long. V gave up 6 bases and J gave up 1 base; unmatched junction bases: 7. Germline-derived CDR1 and CDR2 are LNHDA and SQIVND (reference sequence). Here the CDR3 reads CASRAGGGESYNEQFF. CDR3 in DNA: TGTGCCAGTAGAGCGGGGGGAGGTGAGTCCTACAATGAGCAGTTCTTC. The variable domain in full, completed from reference TRBV19 and TRBJ2-1, reads DGGITQSPKYLFRKEGQNVTLSCEQNLNHDAMYWYRQDPGQGLRLIYYSQIVNDFQKGDIAEGYSVSREKKESFPLTVTSAQKNPTAFYLCASRAGGGESYNEQFFGPGTRLTVL.

This clone was detected a few times. The chain is built from TRBV7-2 and TRBJ2-2; D unclear. Germline loops: CDR1 SGHTA, CDR2 FQGNSA. With 1 base removed from V and 4 bases from J, the gap between germline ends came to 10 bases. CDR3 size: 15 residues. The CDR3 bases are TGTGCCAGCAGCTTAGGAAGTTCGATCACCGGGGAGCTGTTTTTT. Translation: CASSLGSSITGELFF.

As regards this clone: A junction end diverges from the germline sequence, so it may reflect a read error. The rearrangement links TRBV5-1 to TRBJ1-2; the D gene is possibly TRBD1 (5 bases). CDR1 and CDR2 from the germline V gene are SGHRS and YFSETQ. The CDR3 is made up of 14 amino acids. CDR3 region: CASSLGQVEGGYTF. CDR3 nucleotides: TGCGCCAGCAGTTTGGGGCAGGTTGAAGGAGGCTACACCTTC.

V gene TRBV6-5 combines with J gene TRBJ1-6; D gene ambiguous. CDR3 length: 13 residues. Germline CDR1 reads MNHEY; CDR2 reads SVGAGI. The V end lost 6 bases, the J end lost 4 bases, and 7 bases lay between the germline ends. CDR3: CASRTVYNSPLHF. The CDR3 region has the DNA TGTGCCAGCAGAACAGTGTATAATTCACCCCTCCACTTT.

The chain has TRBV5-1 and TRBJ1-4; D is undetermined. The CDR3 spans 14 residues. Germline V CDR1 and CDR2: SGHRS, YFSETQ. Trimming removed 6 bases from V and 5 bases from J, with 14 bases in between. The CDR3 reads CASTPTNGNEKLFF. DNA of the CDR3: TGCGCCAGCACCCCTACTAATGGAAATGAAAAACTGTTTTTT.

The chain links TRBV5-1 to TRBJ2-3; TRBD2 aligns across 14 bases. This CDR3 comprises 17 residues. The junction had 3 bases not matched to a gene; V was cut back by 0 bases and J by 3 bases. Germline-derived CDR1 and CDR2 are SGHRS and YFSETQ. The CDR3 sequence: CASSLETSGRGTDTQYF. For the CDR3, the DNA is TGCGCCAGCAGCTTGGAGACTAGCGGGAGGGGAACAGATACGCAGTATTTT.

The chain links TRBV18 to TRBJ1-2, with D hard to call. Germline lookup yields CDR1 KGHSH and CDR2 LQKENI. The CDR3 is made up of 11 amino acids. Trimming removed 3 bases at V and 7 bases at J, with 6 bases between. CDR3 protein: CASSPRGGYTF. CDR3 nucleotide sequence: TGTGCCAGCTCACCTCGTGGTGGCTACACCTTC.

V is TRBV6-1 and J is TRBJ2-1, with D possibly TRBD2 on 7 matching bases. In germline, CDR1 is MNHNS, CDR2 SASEGT. The CDR3 runs to 16 residues. Trimming cost V 2 bases and J 1 base, with 12 bases left between them. CDR3 DNA sequence: TGTGCCAGCAGTGAAAGGGGGGAGGGGTCCTACAATGAGCAGTTCTTC. It translates to CASSERGEGSYNEQFF.

There are a few counts of this clone. The chain combines TRBV5-3 with TRBJ1-5; D is ambiguous. TRBV5-3 is noted as an ORF with a role that remains uncertain. V lost 0 bases and J 0 bases, leaving 10 bases between the germline ends. This CDR3 region has 16 residues. The DNA of the CDR3 is TGTGCCAGAAGCTTGGCGGCTTCAGCTAGCAATCAGCCCCAGCATTTT. Its protein product is CARSLAASASNQPQHF.

The V call is TRBV30, the J call TRBJ1-2, with D tentatively TRBD1 (5 bases). V shed 4 bases and J shed 4 bases, with 10 bases lying between them. Germline V gives CDR1 GTSNPN, CDR2 SVGIG (reference sequence). The CDR3 totals 12 residues. The CDR3 loop reads CAWNGAIYGYTF. CDR3 DNA sequence: TGTGCCTGGAACGGGGCAATCTATGGCTACACCTTC. Using reference TRBV30 and TRBJ1-2 for the parts outside the CDR3, the full variable domain is SQTIHQWPATLVQPVGSPLSLECTVEGTSNPNLYWYRQAAGRGLQLLFYSVGIGQISSEVPQNLSASRPQDRQFILSSKKLLLSDSGFYLCAWNGAIYGYTFGSGTRLTVV.

The chain recombines TRBV2 with TRBJ1-4, with D possibly being TRBD1 (5 bases). The CDR3 totals 16 residues. CDR1 and CDR2 (germline): SNHLY, FYNNEI. Trimming shortened V by 0 bases and J by 8 bases, and 16 bases separated the two germline ends. The CDR3: CASSEADRTRREKLFF. The CDR3 region has the DNA TGTGCCAGCAGTGAAGCGGACCGGACAAGAAGGGAAAAACTGTTTTTT. The variable domain in full, completed from reference TRBV2 and TRBJ1-4, reads EPEVTQTPSHQVTQMGQEVILRCVPISNHLYFYWYRQILGQKVEFLVSFYNNEISEKSEIFDDQFSVERPDGSNFTLKIRSTKLEDSAMYFCASSEADRTRREKLFFGSGTQLSVL.

As regards this clone: The same CDR3 arises from other DNA sequences in this sample as well. The chain joins TRBV27 to TRBJ2-7; D uncertain. The CDR3 runs to 13 residues. V was trimmed by 3 bases and J by 2 bases, leaving 8 bases between them. CDR1 and CDR2 (germline): MNHEY, SMNVEV (reference sequence). The CDR3 DNA reads as TGTGCCAGCAGTTTGGCAGGTCCCTACGAGCAGTACTTC. Protein product: CASSLAGPYEQYF.

The rearrangement uses TRBV18 and TRBJ2-5; 9 bases match TRBD1. Germline-derived CDR1 and CDR2 are KGHSH and LQKENI. J was trimmed by 3 bases and V by 4 bases; bases with no gene match: 3. This CDR3 comprises 14 residues. The CDR3 is CASSRRDREETQYF. The CDR3 DNA reads TGTGCCAGCTCACGCCGGGACAGGGAAGAGACCCAGTACTTC. The full variable domain, in which reference TRBV18 and TRBJ2-5 provide the parts outside the CDR3, is NAGVMQNPRHLVRRRGQEARLRCSPMKGHSHVYWYRQLPEEGLKFMVYLQKENIIDESGMPKERFSAEFPKEGPSILRIQQVVRGDSAAYFCASSRRDREETQYFGPGTRLLVL.

This clone came up once. The rearrangement uses TRBV27 and TRBJ2-7; possible D gene TRBD2, 6 bases. The CDR3 has 12 residues. Germline V gene lookup returns CDR1 MNHEY and CDR2 SMNVEV (reference sequence). Trimming took 6 bases from V and 4 from J, leaving 10 bases between them. The CDR3 here is CASRGGWYEQYF. The CDR3 DNA follows: TGTGCCAGCAGGGGGGGTTGGTACGAGCAGTACTTC.